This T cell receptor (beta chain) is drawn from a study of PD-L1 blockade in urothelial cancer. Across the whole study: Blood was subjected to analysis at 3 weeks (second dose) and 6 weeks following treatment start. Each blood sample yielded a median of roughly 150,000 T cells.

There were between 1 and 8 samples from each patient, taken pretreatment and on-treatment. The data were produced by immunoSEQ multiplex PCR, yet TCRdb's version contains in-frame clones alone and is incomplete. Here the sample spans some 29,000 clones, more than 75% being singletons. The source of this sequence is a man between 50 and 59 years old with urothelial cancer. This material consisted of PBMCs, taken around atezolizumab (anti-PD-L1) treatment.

CDR3 in amino acids: CASSAKQGGEQYF. The CDR3 DNA reads TGTGCCAGCTCAGCTAAACAGGGGGGTGAGCAGTACTTC. The rearrangement joins TRBV18 to TRBJ2-7; 8 bases line up with TRBD1. Germline V gene data show CDR1 as KGHSH and CDR2 as LQKENI. The CDR3 is 13 residues long. Unmatched junction bases numbered 7, after V lost 5 bases and J lost 7 bases.